This T cell receptor beta chain is from a study of T cells after yellow fever vaccination. This clonotype was detected many times. Its target is unknown. Study findings and constraints: The study re-detected most primary-vaccination clones after the booster (96% CD4, approximately 87% CD8). By day 5 rather than day 15, the secondary response had peaked, though it was weaker.

TCRdb re-called the 5' RACE reads with MiXCR, one entry per CDR3 protein. The data hold some 300,000 distinct CDR3 sequences, with around 4% observed a single time. The clonotype originates from a man between 18 and 29 years old who received the YFV17D yellow fever vaccine. The specimen comprised PBMCs, sampled on the day of the yellow fever booster vaccination.

The chain's CDR3 is CASSYSMTPSESYEQYF. Written as DNA, the CDR3 is TGTGCCAGCAGTTACTCCATGACACCTTCGGAGAGCTACGAGCAGTACTTC. The chain combines TRBV6-5 with TRBJ2-7; no clear D gene. The germline gives CDR1 MNHEY, CDR2 SVGAGI. V was cut by 0 bases and J by 3 bases, with 18 bases left in between. The CDR3 totals 17 residues.